Given below is one T cell receptor beta chain in context. Its target is unknown. Sequenced by immunoSEQ multiplex PCR; TCRdb stores in-frame clones only, minus some. The sample includes 15,000 to 20,000 clones, more than 75% of them seen just once. This sample stems from a study of T cells in narcolepsy. On the study more broadly: Patients with NT1 or NT2 and healthy control donors were enrolled. Study-level findings and limits: In some patient and control memory CD4+ samples, autoreactive clones were absent. Same-patient CSF and blood CD4+ T cell clonotypes included HCRT-specific and TRIB2-specific autoreactive ones. Healthy controls reportedly lacked the autoreactive clonotypes serially found in patients' blood.

This TCR came from a human donor in good health. Sequencing input: memory (CD45RA-) CD4+ T cells from blood.

The CDR3 is CASGPQTQTGQYF. The DNA for the CDR3 is TGTGCTAGTGGTCCACAGACCCAAACGGGGCAGTACTTC. The chain is built from TRBV12-5 and TRBJ2-7; D is undetermined. Germline CDR1 is LGHNT and CDR2 is FRNRAP. Trimming shortened V by 5 bases and J by 9 bases, and 17 bases separated the two germline ends. This CDR3 region has 13 residues.